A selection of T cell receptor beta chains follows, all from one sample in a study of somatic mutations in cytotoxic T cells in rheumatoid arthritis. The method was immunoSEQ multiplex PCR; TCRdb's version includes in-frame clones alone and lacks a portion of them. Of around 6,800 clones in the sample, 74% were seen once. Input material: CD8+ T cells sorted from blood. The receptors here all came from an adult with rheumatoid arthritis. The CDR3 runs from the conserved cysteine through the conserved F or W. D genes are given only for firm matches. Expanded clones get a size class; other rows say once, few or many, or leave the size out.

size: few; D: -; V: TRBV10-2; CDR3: CASSLLDMDNEQFF
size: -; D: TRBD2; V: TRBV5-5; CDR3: CASSLGGGAQETQYF
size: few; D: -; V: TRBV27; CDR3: CASSPALGDWSYEQYF
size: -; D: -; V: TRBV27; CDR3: CASSLAGAVYGYTF
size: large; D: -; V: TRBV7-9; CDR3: CASSLDGPEAFF
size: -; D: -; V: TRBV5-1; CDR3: CASSALLVLGDTQYF
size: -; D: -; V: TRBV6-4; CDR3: CASSADGHTDTQYF
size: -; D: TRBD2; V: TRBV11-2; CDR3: CASSLGSGRGYEQYF
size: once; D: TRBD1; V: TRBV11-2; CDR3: CASRGWGQGDAYEQYF
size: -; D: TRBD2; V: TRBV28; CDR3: CASSQGKREDQQETQYF
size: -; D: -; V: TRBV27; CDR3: CASIVQGGGTEAFF
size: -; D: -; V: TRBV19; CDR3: CASSPLGGGYTEAFF
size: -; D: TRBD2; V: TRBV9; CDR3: CASSVGASGTSGRAKNIQYF
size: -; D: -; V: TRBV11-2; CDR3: CASSVSEQQSRANVLTF